A few counts support the clone carrying this T cell receptor (beta chain). The data originate from a study of beta chain features in type 1 diabetes. CDR1 and CDR2 (germline): LGHNT, FRNRAP. The V gene end was trimmed by 4 bases and the J gene end by 5 bases; junction bases not matched to a gene: 2. CDR3 length: 15 amino acids. The entirety of the isolated RNA underwent reverse transcription, so expressed TCRB transcripts were sequenced. Profiling relied on immunoSEQ multiplex PCR, and the TCRdb table lists in-frame clones only, not all of them. Of around 350,000 clones in the sample, approximately 12% were seen once.

The receptor was derived from a man younger than 30 in good health. This sequence joins TRBV12-5 and TRBJ2-3, with 14 positions matching TRBD2. The material sequenced was naive CD4+ T cells from blood. The CDR3 loop reads CASGWGLAGVDTQYF. The CDR3 bases are TGTGCTAGTGGTTGGGGACTAGCGGGAGTAGATACGCAGTATTTT.